A selection of T cell receptor beta chains follows, all from one sample in a study of T cell changes during pregnancy in multiple sclerosis. Generated by immunoSEQ multiplex PCR, the TCRdb table keeps only in-frame clones and is missing some. This table holds about 89,000 clones, about 93% found once. The sample consisted of peripheral blood, taken in the third trimester of pregnancy. The receptors derive from a female donor with multiple sclerosis, enrolled in a pregnancy study. The CDR3 runs from the conserved cysteine through the conserved F or W. The order of the fields is V gene, J gene, CDR3 protein.

>TRBV7-2|TRBJ2-3
CASGRGSGHLSTDTQYF
>TRBV19|TRBJ2-7
CASSLDRSSYEQYF
>TRBV15|TRBJ2-3
CATSRDQAGLRYF
>TRBV18|TRBJ2-1
CASSPSGQVNNEQFF
>TRBV28|TRBJ1-3
CASSFRGNTIYF
>TRBV9|TRBJ2-1
CASSVASGANNEQFF
>TRBV5-1|TRBJ2-7
CASSLKGGGFHEQYF
>TRBV6-4|TRBJ1-2
CAFKARGLFWYGYTF
>TRBV5-1|TRBJ1-1
CASSLLGPGETEAFF
>TRBV19|TRBJ1-1
CASTGTGGWTEAFF
>TRBV4-3|TRBJ2-5
CASSQGTGDQETQYF
>TRBV2|TRBJ2-7
CASSENRGGNEQYF
>TRBV4-1|TRBJ2-7
CASSQDIRGGTYEQYF
>TRBV7-3|TRBJ1-1
CASSRGMGREAFF
>TRBV11-2|TRBJ2-1
CASSWFFGVPYNEQFF
>TRBV19|TRBJ2-3
CASSILGTDTQYF
>TRBV19|TRBJ1-1
CASSIAGRGVPEAFF
>TRBV5-5|TRBJ2-1
CASSKTSGRAEFF
>TRBV2|TRBJ2-3
CASSWGESPDTQYF
>TRBV9|TRBJ2-2
CASSVGQGAQTGELFF
>TRBV18|TRBJ1-5
CASSHGQGGQPQHF
>TRBV7-9|TRBJ1-3
CASSSKIGQGSGNTIYF
>TRBV29-1|TRBJ1-1
CSVGLMNTEAFF
>TRBV30|TRBJ1-2
CAWSSTGEGYTF
>TRBV7-2|TRBJ1-2
CASSPSGGRDYGYTF
>TRBV7-8|TRBJ2-7
CASSLVTALRRSSYEQYF
>TRBV6-6|TRBJ1-1
CASSVPRGTEAFF
>TRBV2|TRBJ2-2
CASSEIGSVSVGELFF
>TRBV5-1|TRBJ2-6
CASSLEGVSGANVLTF
>TRBV27|TRBJ1-5
CASSLAGKPGNQPQHF
>TRBV28|TRBJ2-7
CASSLFGLTSGSLYEQYF
>TRBV19|TRBJ1-4
CASSTSGTGGNEKLFF
>TRBV9|TRBJ2-7
CASSVAGTGYEQYF
>TRBV16|TRBJ2-1
CASSGTGNEQFF
>TRBV16|TRBJ2-7
CASSLPGTSGGEQYF
>TRBV2|TRBJ2-7
CASRRDRARHYEYEQYF
>TRBV11-3|TRBJ1-1
CASSLQGTNTEAFF
>TRBV11-3|TRBJ2-1
CASSFGLALDEQFF
>TRBV6-1|TRBJ1-4
CASSTGATTNEKLFF
>TRBV18|TRBJ2-5
CASSSGTGGETQYF
>TRBV5-1|TRBJ2-1
CASSLLPGQPNEQFF
>TRBV5-1|TRBJ2-3
CASRGRGVGTDTQYF
>TRBV27|TRBJ2-7
CASSPQGWSYEQYF
>TRBV28|TRBJ2-7
CASSFFSGSYEQYF
>TRBV7-8|TRBJ2-1
CASSLRDTPGEQFF
>TRBV2|TRBJ2-2
CASRAGTSLRGEDTGELFF
>TRBV27|TRBJ2-2
CASRETSGRARTTGELFF
>TRBV7-2|TRBJ1-2
CASSPPDRTTNYGYTF
>TRBV5-4|TRBJ1-3
CASSVDRVRGNTIYF
>TRBV2|TRBJ2-1
CASSTAGAIEQFF
>TRBV28|TRBJ2-7
CASSFPGQGSYEQYF